These 24 T cell receptor beta chains came from one sample sequenced in a study of shared clonotypes between healthy human individuals. The method was immunoSEQ multiplex PCR; TCRdb's version includes in-frame clones alone and lacks a portion of them. The data show 2,100,000 or so clones, approximately 94% seen once. Sequencing used naive CD4+ T cells sorted from blood. Sample subset: CD45RA+ positively selected. Source of these receptors: a young man in good health.

The chain has TRBV5-1 and TRBJ1-4, with 7 bases lining up with TRBD1. Per the germline V gene, CDR1 is SGHRS and CDR2 is YFSETQ. The CDR3 consists of 14 residues. The junction had 6 bases not matched to a gene; V was cut back by 3 bases and J by 7 bases. CDR3 nucleotides: TGCGCCAGCAGCTGGGAATACAGGGGTGAAAAACTGTTTTTT. Encoded protein: CASSWEYRGEKLFF.

In the case of this clone: The identical CDR3 is also encoded by other nucleotide sequences in the sample. This chain joins TRBV5-1 and TRBJ1-4; TRBD1 matches at 8 bases. The CDR3 spans 14 residues. Germline V gene data show CDR1 as SGHRS and CDR2 as YFSETQ. With 2 bases clipped from V and 7 bases from J, the junction kept 4 bases outside the gene matches. Here the CDR3 reads CASSFGQGGEKLFF. As DNA, the CDR3 is TGCGCCAGCAGCTTCGGACAGGGCGGTGAAAAACTGTTTTTT.

The rearrangement uses TRBV9 and TRBJ1-4; tentatively, D is TRBD1 (5 bases). Trimming removed 4 bases from V and 11 bases from J, with 15 bases in between. CDR1 SGDLS and CDR2 YYNGEE come from the germline V gene. The CDR3 has 13 amino acids. The CDR3: CASSYETWGKLFF. DNA of the CDR3: TGTGCCAGCAGCTATGAGACCTGGGGGAAACTGTTTTTT.

V usage is TRBV5-4 and J usage is TRBJ2-7, with D possibly being TRBD1 or TRBD2 (5 bases each). V dropped 0 bases and J dropped 6 bases, with 10 bases sitting between them. From germline, CDR1 is SGHNT and CDR2 YYREEE (reference sequence). The CDR3 length is 13 residues. The CDR3 sequence: CASSLVFGGEQYF. CDR3 coding DNA: TGTGCCAGCAGCTTGGTTTTTGGGGGCGAGCAGTACTTC. Looking up the rest from reference TRBV5-4 and TRBJ2-7 gives the full variable domain: ETGVTQSPTHLIKTRGQQVTLRCSSQSGHNTVSWYQQALGQGPQFIFQYYREEENGRGNFPPRFSGLQFPNYSSELNVNALELDDSALYLCASSLVFGGEQYFGPGTRLTVT.

For this clone: The sample contains more than one DNA sequence encoding this CDR3. The CDR3 sequence is CASSIGGYSNQPQHF. The CDR3 DNA reads as TGTGCCAGTAGTATAGGGGGGTACAGCAATCAGCCCCAGCATTTT. This chain connects TRBV19 to TRBJ1-5; weak D call: TRBD1 (5 bases). Trimming removed 1 base from V and 1 base from J, with 8 bases in between. Looked up from germline, CDR1 is LNHDA and CDR2 is SQIVND (reference sequence). The CDR3 spans 15 residues.

This rearrangement joins TRBV10-3 to TRBJ1-3, with 7 bases identical to TRBD1. This CDR3 has 13 amino acids. Germline-derived CDR1 and CDR2 are ENHRY and SYGVKD. Trimming at V came to 7 bases and at J to 5 bases, leaving 5 bases not matched to a gene. The CDR3 region has the DNA TGTGCCATCACTATGGACAGGCGAAACACCATATATTTT. Its translation is CAITMDRRNTIYF.

The chain recombines TRBV18 with TRBJ2-3; tentative D call: TRBD2 (6 bases). This CDR3 contains 16 residues. Germline loops: CDR1 KGHSH, CDR2 LQKENI. V lost 0 bases, J lost 0 bases, and 10 bases lay in between. The CDR3 loop is CASSPPVGGSTDTQYF. The CDR3 DNA reads TGTGCCAGCTCACCACCGGTCGGAGGGAGCACAGATACGCAGTATTTT. Full variable domain (outside the CDR3, taken from reference TRBV18 and TRBJ2-3): NAGVMQNPRHLVRRRGQEARLRCSPMKGHSHVYWYRQLPEEGLKFMVYLQKENIIDESGMPKERFSAEFPKEGPSILRIQQVVRGDSAAYFCASSPPVGGSTDTQYFGPGTRLTVL.

This chain connects TRBV9 to TRBJ1-6; D is uncertain. CDR3 size: 17 residues. V was cut by 0 bases and J by 4 bases, with 14 bases left in between. In germline, CDR1 is SGDLS, CDR2 YYNGEE. CDR3 in DNA: TGTGCCAGCAGCGTAGGCGGTAGAAGAACTTATAATTCACCCCTCCACTTT. Translation: CASSVGGRRTYNSPLHF.

This chain joins TRBV6-1 and TRBJ2-7, with D uncertain. The ends were cut back, 7 bases at V and 2 bases at J, with 12 bases in the middle. Germline V lookup: CDR1 MNHNS, CDR2 SASEGT. The CDR3 runs 13 residues. DNA of the CDR3: TGTGCCAGCAATCGCCCGGAGACCTACGAGCAGTACTTC. This gives the protein CASNRPETYEQYF.

The chain joins TRBV5-1 to TRBJ1-1; 7 positions agree with TRBD1. CDR3 size: 15 residues. Per germline, CDR1 SGHRS and CDR2 YFSETQ. After removal of 4 bases from V and 1 base from J, the junction contained 7 bases not matched to a gene. The chain's CDR3 is CASSLTGARNTEAFF. CDR3 nucleotides: TGCGCCAGCAGCCTTACAGGGGCGAGGAACACTGAAGCTTTCTTT.

The V gene is TRBV5-1, the J gene TRBJ2-2; 8 bases map to TRBD2. Germline-derived CDR1 and CDR2 are SGHRS and YFSETQ. The ends lost 4 bases at V and 0 bases at J; junction bases unmatched: 5. This CDR3 is built from 16 residues. In DNA form, the CDR3 reads TGCGCCAGCAGCCCTCTGACTAGCGCGAACACCGGGGAGCTGTTTTTT. It codes for CASSPLTSANTGELFF.

The genes are TRBV30 and TRBJ2-2; D is unresolved. The CDR3 is 12 residues long. Trimming cost V 3 bases and J 7 bases, with 9 bases left between them. Germline loops: CDR1 GTSNPN, CDR2 SVGIG (reference sequence). The CDR3 DNA is TGTGCCTGGAGAAGGGCGGTCGGGGAGCTGTTTTTT. The encoded protein is CAWRRAVGELFF. Full variable domain (missing parts from reference TRBV30 and TRBJ2-2): SQTIHQWPATLVQPVGSPLSLECTVEGTSNPNLYWYRQAAGRGLQLLFYSVGIGQISSEVPQNLSASRPQDRQFILSSKKLLLSDSGFYLCAWRRAVGELFFGEGSRLTVL.

V usage is TRBV7-2 and J usage is TRBJ2-7, with D possibly being TRBD1 (5 bases). V lost 4 bases and J 2 bases, leaving 9 bases between the germline ends. CDR3 length: 13 amino acids. CDR1 and CDR2 from the germline V gene are SGHTA and FQGNSA. The CDR3 coding sequence is TGTGCCAGCAGCTGGGGCCTGCCCTACGAGCAGTACTTC. Amino acid sequence: CASSWGLPYEQYF.

Points on this clone: The same CDR3 also results from other DNA sequences found in this sample. The chain links TRBV7-2 to TRBJ2-2, with D possibly TRBD1 on 6 matching bases. Trimming took 1 base from V and 4 from J, leaving 7 bases between them. Germline CDR1 reads SGHTA; CDR2 reads FQGNSA. CDR3 length equals 14 residues. As DNA, the CDR3 is TGTGCCAGCAGCTTAGAAGGGGGCACCGGGGAGCTGTTTTTT. This gives the protein CASSLEGGTGELFF.

The chain has TRBV9 and TRBJ2-3; 12 nucleotides match TRBD2. J was trimmed by 1 base and V by 4 bases; bases with no gene match: 10. Germline V gene sequence: CDR1 SGDLS, CDR2 YYNGEE. The CDR3 runs to 18 residues. CDR3 DNA: TGTGCCAGCAGCCCCCGCCTAGCGGGAGGGATTGGCACAGATACGCAGTATTTT. It yields the protein CASSPRLAGGIGTDTQYF.

The chain uses TRBV10-1 and TRBJ2-7; no reliable D call. This CDR3 is 13 amino acids long. Trimming stripped 6 bases from V and 7 bases from J, with 16 bases between. Per germline, CDR1 WNHNN and CDR2 SYGVQD (reference sequence). CDR3 DNA sequence: TGCGCCAGCAGCCGGAGCAGAGAAGGTGAGCAGTACTTC. Protein product: CASSRSREGEQYF.

Comments on this clone: Other DNA variants within this sample encode the same CDR3. V is TRBV29-1 and J is TRBJ1-4; TRBD1 matches at 7 bases. J was trimmed by 4 bases and V by 4 bases; bases with no gene match: 3. Germline V gene lookup returns CDR1 SQVTM and CDR2 ANQGSEA. The CDR3 runs to 13 residues. The CDR3 sequence is CSVAGQLNEKLFF. CDR3 sequence (DNA): TGCAGCGTTGCGGGACAGCTTAATGAAAAACTGTTTTTT. Full variable domain (remainder filled in from reference TRBV29-1 and TRBJ1-4): SAVISQKPSRDICQRGTSLTIQCQVDSQVTMMFWYRQQPGQSLTLIATANQGSEATYESGFVIDKFPISRPNLTFSTLTVSNMSPEDSSIYLCSVAGQLNEKLFFGSGTQLSVL.

The V call is TRBV10-3, the J call TRBJ2-7, with a possible D match to TRBD2 (6 bases). CDR3 length: 13 residues. The ends were cut back, 3 bases at V and 3 bases at J, with 9 bases in the middle. Germline CDR1 and CDR2: ENHRY and SYGVKD. The CDR3 DNA reads TGTGCCATCAGTGATAATAGCGGCTACGAGCAGTACTTC. Amino acids: CAISDNSGYEQYF.

CDR3 nucleotide sequence: TGCGCCAGCAGCTTGGGAATACCTTATGGCTACACCTTC. Translation: CASSLGIPYGYTF. This chain joins TRBV5-1 and TRBJ1-2; D not certain. The CDR3 runs to 13 residues. Germline CDR1 reads SGHRS; CDR2 reads YFSETQ. The V gene lost 0 bases and the J gene lost 5 bases, with 8 bases spanning the gap.

The chain employs TRBV7-9 and TRBJ1-2; 7 nucleotides line up with TRBD1. CDR3 length equals 12 residues. Germline loops: CDR1 SEHNR, CDR2 FQNEAQ (reference sequence). V lost 3 bases and J lost 7; bases outside the gene matches: 2. This chain's CDR3 is CASSFSGGGYTF. CDR3 in DNA: TGTGCCAGCAGCTTCTCAGGGGGTGGCTACACCTTC.

The chain employs TRBV10-1 and TRBJ2-7, with D perhaps being TRBD1 or TRBD2 (5 bases each). The CDR3 consists of 14 residues. Trimming left V 4 bases short and J 5 bases short, with 15 bases between. Germline loops: CDR1 WNHNN, CDR2 SYGVQD (reference sequence). CDR3 nucleotide sequence: TGCGCCAGCAGTGCACGAGGGACGGTCCACGAGCAGTACTTC. It codes for CASSARGTVHEQYF.

The rearrangement links TRBV15 to TRBJ1-5, with unresolved D. Germline loops: CDR1 LNHNV, CDR2 YYDKDF (reference sequence). The V and J ends lost 1 base and 0 bases respectively, with 13 bases between them. CDR3 length equals 17 residues. The CDR3 DNA reads as TGTGCCACCAGCAGAGTTCACGGAGAGTATAGCAATCAGCCCCAGCATTTT. This encodes CATSRVHGEYSNQPQHF.

This chain connects TRBV5-1 to TRBJ2-3; D is ambiguous. CDR3 length equals 14 residues. Germline CDR1 is SGHRS and CDR2 is YFSETQ. V shed 0 bases and J shed 2 bases, with 7 bases lying between them. The CDR3 DNA reads as TGCGCCAGCAGCTTGGATGGGTACACAGATACGCAGTATTTT. Translating it yields CASSLDGYTDTQYF.

This chain connects TRBV7-3 to TRBJ1-3; D call uncertain. V lost 5 bases and J 0 bases, leaving 11 bases between the germline ends. The germline gives CDR1 SGHTA, CDR2 FQGTGA. CDR3 size: 15 residues. DNA for the CDR3: TGTGCCAGCAGCCCGGACGGCTACTCTGGAAACACCATATATTTT. Amino acid sequence: CASSPDGYSGNTIYF. Looking up the rest from reference TRBV7-3 and TRBJ1-3 gives the full variable domain: GAGVSQTPSNKVTEKGKYVELRCDPISGHTALYWYRQSLGQGPEFLIYFQGTGAADDSGLPNDRFFAVRPEGSVSTLKIQRTERGDSAVYLCASSPDGYSGNTIYFGEGSWLTVV.